These 29 T cell receptor beta chains came from one sample sequenced in a study of blood T cell repertoires in COVID-19. This table comes from immunoSEQ multiplex PCR, and its TCRdb copy is limited to in-frame clones, with some not included. This table has about 42,000 clones, more than 75% appearing once. Sequencing was performed on peripheral blood. The receptors come from a woman in her 70s in a cohort sampled during active COVID-19.

The V gene is TRBV18, the J gene TRBJ1-6; 10 nucleotides align to TRBD1. Germline CDR1 reads KGHSH; CDR2 reads LQKENI. This CDR3 contains 15 residues. V trimming: 3 bases; J trimming: 8 bases; junction bases outside the gene matches: 4. CDR3 sequence (DNA): TGTGCCAGCTCACCCCAAGGGACAGGGGATTCACCCCTCCACTTT. Residues: CASSPQGTGDSPLHF.

The chain employs TRBV7-2 and TRBJ1-6; 7 nucleotides match TRBD1. CDR1 and CDR2 from the germline V gene are SGHTA and FQGNSA. This CDR3 is built from 17 residues. V was clipped by 5 bases and J by 9 bases; unmatched bases: 16. CDR3 residues: CASSIRDRAPFGSPLHF. The CDR3, as DNA: TGTGCCAGCAGCATACGAGACAGGGCCCCCTTCGGTTCACCCCTCCACTTT.

This chain uses TRBV27 with TRBJ2-1; 11 bases are a match to TRBD2. This CDR3 region has 17 residues. Germline V gene lookup returns CDR1 MNHEY and CDR2 SMNVEV (reference sequence). After removal of 7 bases from V and 6 bases from J, the junction contained 14 bases not matched to a gene. The CDR3 spells CASTPVVAGGPGNEQFF. CDR3 sequence (DNA): TGTGCCAGCACCCCGGTGGTAGCGGGAGGGCCGGGCAATGAGCAGTTCTTC.

The CDR3 here is CASSKAPSGSLDEQYF. The DNA of the CDR3 is TGTGCCAGCAGCAAAGCGCCTAGCGGGAGTCTGGACGAGCAGTACTTC. The V gene is TRBV21-1, the J gene TRBJ2-7; the table assigns TRBD2, which was not confirmed against the DNA. TRBV21-1 is termed a pseudogene. The CDR3 consists of 16 residues.

The J gene is TRBJ2-7, the V gene TRBV4-1; 8 bases align to TRBD2. This CDR3 has 13 amino acids. Germline trimming cut 4 bases from V and 12 bases from J; bases unmatched to any gene: 11. Per the germline V gene, CDR1 is MGHRA and CDR2 is YSYEKL. The CDR3 region is CASSPQAGESGYF. DNA for the CDR3: TGCGCCAGCAGCCCCCAAGCGGGAGAAAGTGGGTACTTC.

The chain links TRBV7-9 to TRBJ2-1, with 9 bases aligning to TRBD2. V shed 4 bases and J 1 base; nucleotides not matched to a gene: 2. CDR3 size: 15 residues. Germline V gives CDR1 SEHNR, CDR2 FQNEAQ (reference sequence). The CDR3 DNA follows: TGTGCCAGCAGCTCAGCGGGAGGTTCCTACAATGAGCAGTTCTTC. The encoded protein is CASSSAGGSYNEQFF.

The chain employs TRBV10-3 and TRBJ1-2; D not certain. The CDR3 consists of 14 residues. Germline V gene data show CDR1 as ENHRY and CDR2 as SYGVKD. V lost 2 bases and J 3 bases, leaving 10 bases between the germline ends. CDR3 coding DNA: TGTGCCATCAGTGAGAGGGAGTTTGACTATGGCTACACCTTC. The encoded protein is CAISEREFDYGYTF.

J is TRBJ2-2 and V is TRBV30; a weak D match, TRBD1 (6 bases). Germline V gives CDR1 GTSNPN, CDR2 SVGIG (reference sequence). Deletions cut 2 bases from V and 6 bases from J, with 10 bases between. This CDR3 region has 13 residues. The CDR3 DNA is TGTGCCTGGAGTCCACAGGGTGCCGGGGAGCTGTTTTTT. As protein: CAWSPQGAGELFF.

This chain joins TRBV6-6 and TRBJ2-2; 12 bases match TRBD1. There are 15 residues in the CDR3. The germline CDR1 and CDR2 sequences are MNHNY and SVGAGI (reference sequence). The ends lost 6 bases at V and 7 bases at J; junction bases unmatched: 6. The CDR3 DNA sequence: TGTGCCAGCAGCCCGGGACAGGGGGCCATCGGGGAGCTGTTTTTT. This translates into CASSPGQGAIGELFF.

This clone was counted between two and nine times. The gene calls are TRBV25-1 and TRBJ2-7; perhaps TRBD2 as D (5 bases). Trimming shortened V by 5 bases and J by 1 base, and 12 bases separated the two germline ends. Germline CDR1 reads MGHDK; CDR2 reads SYGVNS. The CDR3 length is 14 residues. As DNA, the CDR3 is TGTGCCAGCAGTATTGGCGGGCCTTCCTACGAGCAGTACTTC. It translates to CASSIGGPSYEQYF.

V gene TRBV11-3 combines with J gene TRBJ2-5; TRBD2 matches 12 bases. Germline V gene lookup returns CDR1 SGHNT and CDR2 YENEEA. V lost 1 base and J lost 2; bases outside the gene matches: 8. The CDR3 runs 18 residues. CDR3 nucleotides: TGTGCCAGCAGCTTAGTATTTGGCGGACTAGCGGGACAAGAGACCCAGTACTTC. Protein product: CASSLVFGGLAGQETQYF.

The J gene is TRBJ2-1, the V gene TRBV9; D uncertain. Deletions cut 4 bases from V and 3 bases from J, with 11 bases between. This CDR3 contains 14 residues. Looked up from germline, CDR1 is SGDLS and CDR2 is YYNGEE. The CDR3 region has the DNA TGTGCCAGCAGCCCCCGCACGGGCTACAATGAGCAGTTCTTC. It is translated as CASSPRTGYNEQFF. The full variable domain, its missing parts supplied by reference TRBV9 and TRBJ2-1, is DSGVTQTPKHLITATGQRVTLRCSPRSGDLSVYWYQQSLDQGLQFLIQYYNGEERAKGNILERFSAQQFPDLHSELNLSSLELGDSALYFCASSPRTGYNEQFFGPGTRLTVL.

V and J are TRBV4-2 and TRBJ2-2, with 10 bases identical to TRBD2. V shed 0 bases and J 8 bases; nucleotides not matched to a gene: 9. CDR1 is LGHNA, CDR2 YNFKEQ, per germline. This CDR3 has 17 residues. Written as DNA, the CDR3 is TGTGCCAGCAGCCAAGATAGGCTAGCGGGAGTATCTGGGGAGCTGTTTTTT. Its translation is CASSQDRLAGVSGELFF.

This chain uses TRBV11-2 with TRBJ2-1, with a tentative D call TRBD2 (5 bases). The CDR3 is 11 residues long. The V end lost 3 bases, the J end lost 8 bases, and 5 bases lay between the germline ends. The germline gives CDR1 SGHAT, CDR2 FQNNGV. The CDR3 coding sequence is TGTGCCAGCAGCTTGGACTATGAGCAGTTCTTC. Amino acid sequence: CASSLDYEQFF.

The chain uses TRBV11-1 and TRBJ2-1; D is unclear. Germline lookup yields CDR1 SGHAT and CDR2 FQDESV (reference sequence). V gave up 5 bases and J gave up 7 bases, with 6 bases separating them. The CDR3 totals 11 residues. This CDR3 reads CASSPKNEQFF. DNA of the CDR3: TGTGCCAGCAGCCCTAAAAATGAGCAGTTCTTC. Combining the CDR3 with reference TRBV11-1 and TRBJ2-1 gives the whole variable domain EAEVAQSPRYKITEKSQAVAFWCDPISGHATLYWYRQILGQGPELLVQFQDESVVDDSQLPKDRFSAERLKGVDSTLKIQPAELGDSAMYLCASSPKNEQFFGPGTRLTVL.

The V and J genes are TRBV7-8 and TRBJ2-1, with TRBD2 identical over 8 bases. Germline values: CDR1 SGHVS, CDR2 FQNEAQ. This CDR3 region has 15 residues. V lost 5 bases, J lost 3 bases, and 6 bases stayed unmatched. The CDR3 DNA is TGTGCCAGCAGCAGCTTTCGGGAGGGCTACAATGAGCAGTTCTTC. Protein sequence: CASSSFREGYNEQFF. The complete variable domain, with remaining parts taken from reference TRBV7-8 and TRBJ2-1, reads GAGVSQSPRYKVAKRGQDVALRCDPISGHVSLFWYQQALGQGPEFLTYFQNEAQLDKSGLPSDRFFAERPEGSVSTLKIQRTQQEDSAVYLCASSSFREGYNEQFFGPGTRLTVL.

In its sample, this clone was seen once. This sequence joins TRBV24-1 and TRBJ2-1, with 8 bases aligning to TRBD1. The length of the CDR3 is 13 residues. J gave up 6 bases and V 11 bases, and 8 bases lay outside the gene matches. Germline V gene lookup returns CDR1 KGHDR and CDR2 SFDVKD. CDR3 protein: CAIPTGVSNEQFF. Written as DNA, the CDR3 is TGTGCCATTCCGACAGGGGTAAGCAATGAGCAGTTCTTC.

The chain uses TRBV6-5 and TRBJ2-5, with D tentatively TRBD1 (6 bases). Trimming removed 7 bases from V and 5 bases from J, with 20 bases in between. The CDR3 totals 15 residues. Germline CDR1 reads MNHEY; CDR2 reads SVGAGI. The CDR3 is CASTQPWGQWETQYF. The CDR3 region has the DNA TGTGCCAGCACTCAACCCTGGGGGCAGTGGGAGACCCAGTACTTC.

V usage is TRBV28 and J usage is TRBJ1-1; D perhaps matches TRBD1 (5 bases). The CDR3 extends over 13 amino acids. Germline loops: CDR1 MDHEN, CDR2 SYDVKM. With 3 bases removed from V and 10 bases from J, the gap between germline ends came to 15 bases. The CDR3 DNA is TGTGCCAGCAGTTTCGATGTTCCTAGGGGAGCTTTCTTT. As protein: CASSFDVPRGAFF. Full variable domain (outside the CDR3, taken from reference TRBV28 and TRBJ1-1): DVKVTQSSRYLVKRTGEKVFLECVQDMDHENMFWYRQDPGLGLRLIYFSYDVKMKEKGDIPEGYSVSREKKERFSLILESASTNQTSMYLCASSFDVPRGAFFGQGTRLTVV.

The chain couples TRBV7-9 to TRBJ2-7, with TRBD2 matching 9 bases. Unmatched junction bases numbered 13, after V lost 5 bases and J lost 5 bases. The CDR3 spans 16 residues. Germline CDR1 and CDR2: SEHNR and FQNEAQ (reference sequence). CDR3 in DNA: TGTGCCAGCAGCCAAATAGCGGGAGCTAGTCCCCACGAGCAGTACTTC. Translation: CASSQIAGASPHEQYF.

The rearrangement uses TRBV7-2 and TRBJ2-7, with 7 nucleotides matching TRBD1. Germline CDR1 and CDR2: SGHTA and FQGNSA. The V segment lost 0 bases and the J segment 1 base; nucleotides outside the gene matches: 3. The CDR3 totals 15 residues. This CDR3 reads CASSLARTGSYEQYF. CDR3 in DNA: TGTGCCAGCAGCTTAGCTAGGACAGGATCCTACGAGCAGTACTTC.

The rearrangement uses TRBV6-5 and TRBJ2-7; 9 nucleotides align to TRBD2. Trimming cost V 7 bases and J 0 bases; bases outside gene matches: 7. Germline V gives CDR1 MNHEY, CDR2 SVGAGI. This CDR3 region has 15 residues. CDR3 in DNA: TGTGCCAGCAAAGAGGGTAGCGGGAGCTCCTACGAGCAGTACTTC. This gives the protein CASKEGSGSSYEQYF.

V gene TRBV28 combines with J gene TRBJ2-7; TRBD1 matches at 7 bases. This CDR3 is built from 13 residues. CDR1 is MDHEN and CDR2 is SYDVKM in the germline V gene. The V and J ends lost 6 bases and 3 bases, in that order; junction bases with no gene match: 5. CDR3 loop: CASRRQGVYEQYF. The DNA for the CDR3 is TGTGCCAGCAGGCGGCAGGGGGTCTACGAGCAGTACTTC.

The chain has TRBV3-1 (or the pseudogene TRBV3-2) and TRBJ1-6, with TRBD1 matching over 9 bases. Trimming cost V 1 base and J 15 bases; bases outside gene matches: 7. CDR1 and CDR2 from the germline V gene are LGHDT and YNNKEL (reference sequence). The CDR3 is 14 amino acids. CDR3 DNA sequence: TGTGCCAGCAGCCAAGGGACAGGGGACTCGGTCCTCCACTTT. Encoded protein: CASSQGTGDSVLHF.

CDR3 protein: CASSSGRLAGNEQFF. CDR3 DNA: TGTGCCAGTAGTTCGGGGCGTCTAGCGGGAAATGAGCAGTTCTTC. The V and J genes are TRBV19 and TRBJ2-1, with 9 bases aligning to TRBD2. CDR1 is LNHDA and CDR2 is SQIVND in the germline V gene (reference sequence). The CDR3 is 15 residues long. Trimming cost V 5 bases and J 7 bases; bases outside gene matches: 9.

This clone was seen once. The J gene is TRBJ2-5, the V gene TRBV12-3 or TRBV12-4; D perhaps matches TRBD2 (5 bases). The germline V and J ends were trimmed by 2 bases and 5 bases, with 9 bases remaining between them. The CDR3 runs to 13 residues. The CDR3 DNA follows: TGTGCCAGCAGTTTAAGGGAGAAGGAGACCCAGTACTTC. Translation: CASSLREKETQYF.

This clone has just one count. This chain joins TRBV19 and TRBJ2-1; TRBD2 agrees at 9 bases. J gave up 1 base and V 5 bases, and 3 bases lay outside the gene matches. The CDR3 sequence is 15 residues long. CDR1 and CDR2 from the germline V gene are LNHDA and SQIVND (reference sequence). The CDR3 is CASSLLAGSYNEQFF. CDR3 DNA sequence: TGTGCCAGTAGTCTCCTAGCGGGATCCTACAATGAGCAGTTCTTC.

CDR3 DNA: TGCGCCAGCAGTTGGGGGGGCTACCGACAATCTGAGCAGTTCTTC. It translates to CASSWGGYRQSEQFF. V usage is TRBV5-1 and J usage is TRBJ2-1; a weak D match, TRBD2 (7 bases). With 5 bases removed from V and 9 bases from J, the gap between germline ends came to 21 bases. The CDR3 length is 15 residues. Germline CDR1 and CDR2: SGHRS and YFSETQ.

V is TRBV4-3 and J is TRBJ2-6, with D unresolved. The V and J ends lost 3 bases and 0 bases respectively, with 12 bases between them. The CDR3 consists of 17 residues. CDR1 and CDR2 from the germline V gene are LGHNA and YSLEER. Written as DNA, the CDR3 is TGCGCCAGCAGCCATTCGACAACTTACTCTGGGGCCAACGTCCTGACTTTC. The encoded protein is CASSHSTTYSGANVLTF.